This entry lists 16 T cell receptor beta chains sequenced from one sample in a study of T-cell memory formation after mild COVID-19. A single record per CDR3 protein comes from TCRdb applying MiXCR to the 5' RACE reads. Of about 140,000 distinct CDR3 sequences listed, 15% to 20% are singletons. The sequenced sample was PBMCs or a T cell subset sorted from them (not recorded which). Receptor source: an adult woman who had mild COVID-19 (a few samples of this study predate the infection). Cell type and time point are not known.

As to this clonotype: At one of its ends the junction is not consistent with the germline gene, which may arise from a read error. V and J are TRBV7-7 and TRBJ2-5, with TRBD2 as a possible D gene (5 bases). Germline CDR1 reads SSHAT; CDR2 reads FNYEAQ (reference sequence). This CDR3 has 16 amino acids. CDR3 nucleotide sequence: TGTGCTAGCAGCGGCAGGTTGTTGGGCGGGCAAGAGACCCAGTACTTC. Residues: CASSGRLLGGQETQYF.

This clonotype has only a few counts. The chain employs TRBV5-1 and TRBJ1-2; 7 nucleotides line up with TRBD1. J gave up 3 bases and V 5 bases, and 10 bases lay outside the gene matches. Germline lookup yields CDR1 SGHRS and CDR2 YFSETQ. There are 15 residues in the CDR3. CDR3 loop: CASSRKTGTDYGYTF. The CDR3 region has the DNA TGCGCCAGCAGTCGCAAGACAGGGACGGACTATGGCTACACCTTC.

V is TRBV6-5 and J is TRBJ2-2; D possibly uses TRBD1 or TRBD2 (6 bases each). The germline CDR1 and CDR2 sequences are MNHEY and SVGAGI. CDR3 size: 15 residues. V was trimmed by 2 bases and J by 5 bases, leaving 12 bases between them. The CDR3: CASSYEGGGTGELFF. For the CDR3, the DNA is TGTGCCAGCAGTTACGAAGGAGGGGGGACCGGGGAGCTGTTTTTT.

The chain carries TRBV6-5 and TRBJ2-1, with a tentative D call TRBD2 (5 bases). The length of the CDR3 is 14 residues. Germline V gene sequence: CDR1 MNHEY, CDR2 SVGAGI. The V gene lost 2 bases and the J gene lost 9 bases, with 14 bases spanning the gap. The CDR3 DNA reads TGTGCCAGCAGTTACGGACCGGGAAACTTTGAGCAGTTCTTC. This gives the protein CASSYGPGNFEQFF.

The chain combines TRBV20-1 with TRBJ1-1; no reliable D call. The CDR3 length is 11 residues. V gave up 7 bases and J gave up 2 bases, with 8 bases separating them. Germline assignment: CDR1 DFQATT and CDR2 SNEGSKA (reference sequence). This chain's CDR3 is CSVWENTEAFF. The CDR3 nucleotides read TGCAGTGTTTGGGAAAACACTGAAGCTTTCTTT.

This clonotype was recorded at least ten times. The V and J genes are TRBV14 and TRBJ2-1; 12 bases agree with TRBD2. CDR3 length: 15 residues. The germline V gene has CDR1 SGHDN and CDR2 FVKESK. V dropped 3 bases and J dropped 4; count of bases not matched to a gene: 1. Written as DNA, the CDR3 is TGTGCCAGCAGCCACCTAGCGGGAGGGTACAATGAGCAGTTCTTC. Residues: CASSHLAGGYNEQFF.

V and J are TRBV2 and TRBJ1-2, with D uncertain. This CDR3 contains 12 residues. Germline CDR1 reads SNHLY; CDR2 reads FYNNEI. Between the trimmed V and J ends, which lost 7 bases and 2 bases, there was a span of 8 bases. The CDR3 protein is CASKKENYGYTF. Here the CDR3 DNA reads TGTGCCAGCAAAAAGGAGAACTATGGCTACACCTTC.

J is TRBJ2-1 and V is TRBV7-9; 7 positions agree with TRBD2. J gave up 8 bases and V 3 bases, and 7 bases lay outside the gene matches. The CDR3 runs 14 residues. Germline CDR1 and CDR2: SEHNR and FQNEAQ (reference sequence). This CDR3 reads CASSFGTTFDEQFF. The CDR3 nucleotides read TGTGCCAGCAGCTTTGGGACTACGTTCGATGAGCAGTTCTTC.

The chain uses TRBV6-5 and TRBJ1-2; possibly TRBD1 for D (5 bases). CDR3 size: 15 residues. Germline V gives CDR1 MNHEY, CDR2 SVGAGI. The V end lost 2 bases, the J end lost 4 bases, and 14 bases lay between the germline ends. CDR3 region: CASSYRGSVAYGYTF. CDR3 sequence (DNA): TGTGCCAGCAGTTACAGGGGCAGCGTCGCCTATGGCTACACCTTC.

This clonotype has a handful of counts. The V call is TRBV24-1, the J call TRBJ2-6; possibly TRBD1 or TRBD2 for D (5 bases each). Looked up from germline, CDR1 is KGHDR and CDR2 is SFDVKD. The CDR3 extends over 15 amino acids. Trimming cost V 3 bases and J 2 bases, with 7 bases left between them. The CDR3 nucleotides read TGTGCCACCAGTGATGGGGGTACTGGGGCCAACGTCCTGACTTTC. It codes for CATSDGGTGANVLTF.

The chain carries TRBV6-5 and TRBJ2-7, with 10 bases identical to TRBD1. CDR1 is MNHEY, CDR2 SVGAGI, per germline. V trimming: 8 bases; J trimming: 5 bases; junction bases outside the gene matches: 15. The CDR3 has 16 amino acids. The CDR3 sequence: CASGRRPGQGRNEQYF. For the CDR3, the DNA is TGTGCCAGCGGACGACGTCCGGGACAGGGGAGAAACGAGCAGTACTTC.

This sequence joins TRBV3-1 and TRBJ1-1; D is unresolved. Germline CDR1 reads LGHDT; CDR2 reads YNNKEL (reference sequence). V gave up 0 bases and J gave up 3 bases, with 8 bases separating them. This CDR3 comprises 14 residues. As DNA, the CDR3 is TGTGCCAGCAGCCAAGAGTCTGGGCACACTGAAGCTTTCTTT. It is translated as CASSQESGHTEAFF.

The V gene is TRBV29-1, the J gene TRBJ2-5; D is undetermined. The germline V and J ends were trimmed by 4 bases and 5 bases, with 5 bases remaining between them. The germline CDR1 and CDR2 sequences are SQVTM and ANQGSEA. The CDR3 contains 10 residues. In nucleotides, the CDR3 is TGCAGCGTTGGTACGGAGACCCAGTACTTC. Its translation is CSVGTETQYF.

CDR3 DNA sequence: TGCAGTGCTCCATCTAGCGGGGGGGCCGTGGAGACCCAGTACTTC. Protein product: CSAPSSGGAVETQYF. The chain has TRBV20-1 and TRBJ2-5; 12 bases align to TRBD2. CDR1 is DFQATT, CDR2 SNEGSKA, per germline (reference sequence). V trimming: 5 bases; J trimming: 5 bases; junction bases outside the gene matches: 9. The CDR3 extends over 15 amino acids.

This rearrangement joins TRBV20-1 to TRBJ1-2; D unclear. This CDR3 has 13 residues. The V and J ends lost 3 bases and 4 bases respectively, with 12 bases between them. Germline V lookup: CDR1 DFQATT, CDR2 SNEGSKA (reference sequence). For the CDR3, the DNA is TGCAGTGCTAGGGATAGGACTTTCTATGGCTACACCTTC. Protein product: CSARDRTFYGYTF.

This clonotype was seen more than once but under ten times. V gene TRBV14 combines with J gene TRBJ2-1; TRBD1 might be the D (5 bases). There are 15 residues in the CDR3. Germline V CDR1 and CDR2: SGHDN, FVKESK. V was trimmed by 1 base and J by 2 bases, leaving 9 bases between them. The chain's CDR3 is CASSQVVGAYNEQFF. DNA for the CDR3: TGTGCCAGCAGCCAAGTGGTAGGGGCCTACAATGAGCAGTTCTTC.